The 11 T cell receptor beta chains in this list originate from one sample, sequenced in a study of response to subunit inactivated influenza vaccine. MiXCR was run by TCRdb on the RT-PCR reads, yielding one entry per CDR3 protein. In the table there are hundreds of thousands of distinct CDR3 sequences, approximately 14% of which are singletons. Sequences were derived from PBMCs from blood, sampled roughly 13 days after vaccination. These receptors were collected from a man aged 50 or older who received an inactivated influenza vaccine.

This chain links TRBV7-2 with TRBJ2-5; 8 positions match TRBD2. The CDR3 runs to 13 residues. Germline CDR1 is SGHTA and CDR2 is FQGNSA. The V segment lost 5 bases and the J segment 2 bases; nucleotides outside the gene matches: 1. The CDR3 DNA is TGTGCCAGCAGCGCTAGCGGGCAAGAGACCCAGTACTTC. Amino acid sequence: CASSASGQETQYF.

The V gene is TRBV7-2, the J gene TRBJ2-1; D may correspond to TRBD1 or TRBD2 (5 bases each). V shed 5 bases and J shed 10 bases, with 18 bases lying between them. This CDR3 spans 14 amino acids. Germline CDR1 and CDR2: SGHTA and FQGNSA. The CDR3 DNA follows: TGTGCCAGCAGCCCCGGGACCTCCGTTCGGGAGCAGTTCTTC. Translation: CASSPGTSVREQFF.

The J gene is TRBJ2-1, the V gene TRBV6-5; D might be TRBD1 (5 bases). This CDR3 spans 14 amino acids. With 4 bases removed from V and 3 bases from J, the gap between germline ends came to 10 bases. Germline CDR1 MNHEY, CDR2 SVGAGI. DNA of the CDR3: TGTGCCAGCAGTTTAGCAGGGTACTACAATGAGCAGTTCTTC. Protein product: CASSLAGYYNEQFF.

This clonotype has ten or more counts. The CDR3 DNA is TGCAGCGCGACAGGGGGGAGCACAGATACGCAGTATTTT. Protein: CSATGGSTDTQYF. This chain links TRBV29-1 with TRBJ2-3; 9 positions match TRBD1. Germline-derived CDR1 and CDR2 are SQVTM and ANQGSEA. This CDR3 region has 13 residues. V gave up 7 bases and J gave up 0 bases; unmatched junction bases: 2.

This sequence joins TRBV3-1 and TRBJ2-2, with 8 bases aligning to TRBD1. The CDR3 consists of 14 residues. Trimming at V came to 6 bases and at J to 7 bases, leaving 7 bases not matched to a gene. The germline gives CDR1 LGHDT, CDR2 YNNKEL (reference sequence). The CDR3 DNA reads TGTGCCAGCAGTTATACAGGGGGTCACGGGGAGCTGTTTTTT. Amino acid sequence: CASSYTGGHGELFF. Using reference TRBV3-1 and TRBJ2-2 for the parts outside the CDR3, the full variable domain is DTAVSQTPKYLVTQMGNDKSIKCEQNLGHDTMYWYKQDSKKFLKIMFSYNNKELIINETVPNRFSPKSPDKAHLNLHINSLELGDSAVYFCASSYTGGHGELFFGEGSRLTVL.

There are a few counts of this clonotype. The chain is built from TRBV7-2 and TRBJ2-3; D may be TRBD1 or TRBD2 (6 bases each). The V end lost 5 bases, the J end lost 9 bases, and 27 bases lay between the germline ends. The CDR3 is 17 amino acids. Germline loops: CDR1 SGHTA, CDR2 FQGNSA. CDR3 DNA sequence: TGTGCCAGCAGCCAGAGTGGGGGGCGCATCTCCCGAAGCACGCAGTATTTT. Its translation: CASSQSGGRISRSTQYF.

This chain uses TRBV3-1 with TRBJ2-3; TRBD2 is a possible D gene (7 bases). The CDR3 extends over 17 amino acids. The V end lost 0 bases, the J end lost 3 bases, and 16 bases lay between the germline ends. Looked up from germline, CDR1 is LGHDT and CDR2 is YNNKEL (reference sequence). CDR3 DNA sequence: TGTGCCAGCAGCCAAGATCGAGTGGGGGGGCCTACAGATACGCAGTATTTT. Translated, it gives CASSQDRVGGPTDTQYF.

The rearrangement joins TRBV7-9 to TRBJ1-4; D unclear. V gave up 5 bases and J gave up 7 bases, with 14 bases separating them. The CDR3 extends over 14 amino acids. Germline-derived CDR1 and CDR2 are SEHNR and FQNEAQ (reference sequence). The CDR3 nucleotides are TGTGCCAGCAGCCCCCCAAGGGCGGTTGAAAAACTGTTTTTT. It encodes CASSPPRAVEKLFF.

The chain couples TRBV5-1 to TRBJ2-7, with a weak D call TRBD1 (6 bases). The CDR3 contains 14 residues. V lost 2 bases and J lost 0, with 9 bases in between. Germline V gives CDR1 SGHRS, CDR2 YFSETQ. This CDR3 is CASSFWDNSYEQYF. The CDR3 bases are TGCGCCAGCAGCTTTTGGGACAACTCCTACGAGCAGTACTTC.

This clonotype was counted between two and nine times. CDR3 bases: TGTGCCAGCAGTTCGACTAGCGGGAGGAGGAGGAATGAGCAGTTCTTC. Amino acids: CASSSTSGRRRNEQFF. This sequence joins TRBV12-3 or TRBV12-4 and TRBJ2-1; TRBD2 aligns across 13 bases. The junction had 7 bases not matched to a gene; V was cut back by 4 bases and J by 7 bases. The CDR3 spans 16 residues.

The table lists this clonotype with a few counts. The chain employs TRBV6-5 and TRBJ1-5; D is uncertain. The CDR3 loop spans 12 amino acids. Germline V gene sequence: CDR1 MNHEY, CDR2 SVGAGI. V was clipped by 7 bases and J by 2 bases, with 6 bases between them. The CDR3 sequence: CASTSGNQPQHF. The CDR3 nucleotides are TGTGCCAGCACTTCGGGCAATCAGCCCCAGCATTTT.